A selection of T cell receptor beta chains follows, all from one sample in a study of vaccination effects on CD4 cells after COVID-19. Clones were sequenced by immunoSEQ multiplex PCR, and TCRdb holds only the in-frame ones, with some missing. The sample has 50,000 or so clones; 67% are singletons. These receptors lack a known antigen. The starting material was CD4+ T cells from PBMCs cultured without peptide, obtained before COVID-19 vaccination. Receptors were obtained from a human donor who received a COVID-19 vaccine. CDR3s include the opening cysteine and the closing phenylalanine or tryptophan. The order of the fields is CDR3 protein, J gene, V gene.

CDR3: CASSLTVSLNTEAFF
J: TRBJ1-1
V: TRBV5-4

CDR3: CASSQGESSPNTEAFF
J: TRBJ1-1
V: TRBV3-1/TRBV3-2

CDR3: CASSLHRDTEAFF
J: TRBJ1-1
V: TRBV7-2

CDR3: CASIPVGGIPLDTQYF
J: TRBJ2-3
V: TRBV7-2

CDR3: CATEPGPERAHQPQHF
J: TRBJ1-5
V: TRBV2

CDR3: CASTRGGGYNEQFF
J: TRBJ2-1
V: TRBV2

CDR3: CGSSPPQPGDRQYF
J: TRBJ2-7
V: TRBV7-4

CDR3: CASSLANWAGVNTEAFF
J: TRBJ1-1
V: TRBV5-5

CDR3: CASSLVGGRNTEAFF
J: TRBJ1-1
V: TRBV11-1

CDR3: CASCRQPGLPTGELFF
J: TRBJ2-2
V: TRBV5-1

CDR3: CASSQSYGIAEAFF
J: TRBJ1-1
V: TRBV23-1

CDR3: CASSFAYTAHNEQFF
J: TRBJ2-1
V: TRBV19

CDR3: CASSQGTGPGRRGEQYF
J: TRBJ2-7
V: TRBV3-1/TRBV3-2

CDR3: CATSSMTGTEAFF
J: TRBJ1-1
V: TRBV24-1

CDR3: CASSPGGDYGYTF
J: TRBJ1-2
V: TRBV3-1/TRBV3-2

CDR3: CASSPRSQETQYF
J: TRBJ2-5
V: TRBV12-3/TRBV12-4

CDR3: CASSYGTGFSYEQYF
J: TRBJ2-7
V: TRBV6-2/TRBV6-3

CDR3: CASSAGTWDPFF
J: TRBJ1-1
V: TRBV4-2

CDR3: CASSLAGGRHIQYF
J: TRBJ2-4
V: TRBV5-1

CDR3: CASSPGQGDGYTF
J: TRBJ1-2
V: TRBV23-1

CDR3: CAWSVLGGVQYF
J: TRBJ2-5
V: TRBV30

CDR3: CASSEGFGQAIYGYTF
J: TRBJ1-2
V: TRBV2

CDR3: CASSISFRDVYGYTF
J: TRBJ1-2
V: TRBV9

CDR3: CASSRTVNEQFF
J: TRBJ2-1
V: TRBV6-6

CDR3: CASSLSPSWTQYF
J: TRBJ2-5
V: TRBV7-9

CDR3: CASSPSAQISYNEQFF
J: TRBJ2-1
V: TRBV3-1/TRBV3-2